These T cell receptor beta chains were read from a single sample in a study of beta chain features in type 1 diabetes. Sequenced by immunoSEQ multiplex PCR; TCRdb stores in-frame clones only, minus some. The data show 810,000 or so clones, under 20% seen once. Sequenced: naive CD4+ T cells from blood. These receptors all come from a woman aged 18-35 years in good health. Both conserved end residues are part of each CDR3. Fields, in order: V gene, clone size, D gene, J gene, CDR3 DNA, CDR3 protein. The D gene is left open where the match is weak. Size values are once, few and many counts, or a class for expanded clones, and some rows have none.

v_call: TRBV6-5; clone_size: .; d_call: .; j_call: TRBJ2-7; cdr3_nt: TGTGCCAGCAGTTTCCCACCAAGTCACGAGCAGTACTTC; cdr3_aa: CASSFPPSHEQYF
v_call: TRBV7-9; clone_size: .; d_call: TRBD1; j_call: TRBJ1-2; cdr3_nt: TGTGCCAGCAGCCTTACAGGGGTCGAGAGCTACACCTTC; cdr3_aa: CASSLTGVESYTF
v_call: TRBV6-6; clone_size: few; d_call: TRBD1; j_call: TRBJ2-7; cdr3_nt: TGTGCCAGCTCCCGGACAGGGAACTACGAGCAGTACTTC; cdr3_aa: CASSRTGNYEQYF
v_call: TRBV11-2; clone_size: few; d_call: .; j_call: TRBJ2-3; cdr3_nt: TGTGCCAGCAGCGGTATAGGGATTACTGAGGATACGCAGTATTTT; cdr3_aa: CASSGIGITEDTQYF
v_call: TRBV11-2; clone_size: .; d_call: TRBD2; j_call: TRBJ2-3; cdr3_nt: TGTGCCAGCAGCTTTGTAGCGGGAGGCGTCACAGATACGCAGTATTTT; cdr3_aa: CASSFVAGGVTDTQYF
v_call: TRBV6-1; clone_size: once; d_call: .; j_call: TRBJ2-4; cdr3_nt: TGTGCCAGCCGGGGGCCTACCACTCAAAACATTCAGTACTTC; cdr3_aa: CASRGPTTQNIQYF
v_call: TRBV6-5; clone_size: .; d_call: .; j_call: TRBJ1-5; cdr3_nt: TGTGCCAGCAGTTACTCTCCGGAACATCAGCCCCAGCATTTT; cdr3_aa: CASSYSPEHQPQHF
v_call: TRBV28; clone_size: .; d_call: TRBD2; j_call: TRBJ2-5; cdr3_nt: TGTGCCAGCAGTTTTGCTAGCGGGATTGAGACCCAGTACTTC; cdr3_aa: CASSFASGIETQYF
v_call: TRBV5-4; clone_size: few; d_call: TRBD2; j_call: TRBJ2-3; cdr3_nt: TGTGCCAGCAGCCAACTAGCGGAGACAGATACGCAGTATTTT; cdr3_aa: CASSQLAETDTQYF
v_call: TRBV6-1; clone_size: few; d_call: .; j_call: TRBJ2-6; cdr3_nt: TGTGCCAGCAGTGGTTGGGCCGTCTCTGGGGCCAACGTCCTGACTTTC; cdr3_aa: CASSGWAVSGANVLTF
v_call: TRBV6-6; clone_size: few; d_call: .; j_call: TRBJ2-7; cdr3_nt: TGTGCCAGCAGTCCCACGGGGACATACGAGCAGTACTTC; cdr3_aa: CASSPTGTYEQYF
v_call: TRBV7-2; clone_size: few; d_call: .; j_call: TRBJ2-5; cdr3_nt: TGTGCCAGCAGACGAAACCCGCTGATGGTAGAGACCCAGTACTTC; cdr3_aa: CASRRNPLMVETQYF
v_call: TRBV21-1; clone_size: few; d_call: .; j_call: TRBJ2-1; cdr3_nt: TGTGCCAGCAGCAGGATCGGGGTTTACAATGAGCAGTTCTTC; cdr3_aa: CASSRIGVYNEQFF
v_call: TRBV6-1; clone_size: .; d_call: TRBD2; j_call: TRBJ2-4; cdr3_nt: TGTGCCAGCAAGACTAGCGGGGAGGTGGGAAACATTCAGTACTTC; cdr3_aa: CASKTSGEVGNIQYF
v_call: TRBV9; clone_size: few; d_call: TRBD2; j_call: TRBJ2-1; cdr3_nt: TGTGCCAGCAGCGTGGGCGGGAGGGCGTACAATGAGCAGTTCTTC; cdr3_aa: CASSVGGRAYNEQFF
v_call: TRBV4-1; clone_size: few; d_call: .; j_call: TRBJ2-7; cdr3_nt: TGCGCCAGCAGCCAAGAAAGGGGGTACGAGCAGTACTTC; cdr3_aa: CASSQERGYEQYF
v_call: TRBV10-3; clone_size: few; d_call: .; j_call: TRBJ1-1; cdr3_nt: TGTGCCATCAGTGAGGGGGGAGTCGGCACTGAAGCTTTCTTT; cdr3_aa: CAISEGGVGTEAFF
v_call: TRBV27; clone_size: few; d_call: TRBD2; j_call: TRBJ2-1; cdr3_nt: TGTGCCAGCAGCCCCCTACGGACTAGAAATTGGGGTGAGCAGTTCTTC; cdr3_aa: CASSPLRTRNWGEQFF
v_call: TRBV4-3; clone_size: .; d_call: TRBD1; j_call: TRBJ2-5; cdr3_nt: TGCGCCAGCTCCGCCGGGACAGGGGTTCCGGAGACCCAGTACTTC; cdr3_aa: CASSAGTGVPETQYF
v_call: TRBV21-1; clone_size: .; d_call: .; j_call: TRBJ2-3; cdr3_nt: TGTGCCAGCGCTTTAGGGACAGGGGATACAGATACGCAGTATTTT; cdr3_aa: CASALGTGDTDTQYF
v_call: TRBV7-2; clone_size: few; d_call: TRBD2; j_call: TRBJ2-7; cdr3_nt: TGTGCCAGCAGCTTTCCCACCCCCGGGACTAGCGGGAGCGGCAGCGAGCAGTACTTC; cdr3_aa: CASSFPTPGTSGSGSEQYF
v_call: TRBV11-2; clone_size: few; d_call: TRBD1; j_call: TRBJ1-1; cdr3_nt: TGTGCCAGCAGCCCGACAGGGGGCTTGCACACTGAAGCTTTCTTT; cdr3_aa: CASSPTGGLHTEAFF
v_call: TRBV6-5; clone_size: few; d_call: TRBD1; j_call: TRBJ1-2; cdr3_nt: TGTGCCAGCAGCCGAGACAGGGGGAACTATGGCTACACCTTC; cdr3_aa: CASSRDRGNYGYTF
v_call: TRBV5-4; clone_size: .; d_call: TRBD1; j_call: TRBJ2-7; cdr3_nt: TGTGCCAGCAGCTTTAATGGACAGGGGGCGCGGGAGCAGTACTTC; cdr3_aa: CASSFNGQGAREQYF
v_call: TRBV7-2; clone_size: .; d_call: .; j_call: TRBJ2-7; cdr3_nt: TGTGCCAGCAGCCCGACCTGGTGGGGTTCATACGAGCAGTACTTC; cdr3_aa: CASSPTWWGSYEQYF
v_call: TRBV5-5; clone_size: .; d_call: TRBD1; j_call: TRBJ2-6; cdr3_nt: TGTGCCAGCAGCTTGCCAGGGGGCGCCGGGGCCAACGTCCTGACTTTC; cdr3_aa: CASSLPGGAGANVLTF
v_call: TRBV7-8; clone_size: .; d_call: .; j_call: TRBJ2-1; cdr3_nt: TGTGCCAGCAGCTTAGTCGTTAGGGGTAGTGAGCAGTTCTTC; cdr3_aa: CASSLVVRGSEQFF
v_call: TRBV7-9; clone_size: few; d_call: .; j_call: TRBJ1-2; cdr3_nt: TGTGCCAGCTCCGAGAACTATGGCTACACCTTC; cdr3_aa: CASSENYGYTF
v_call: TRBV9; clone_size: few; d_call: TRBD2; j_call: TRBJ2-7; cdr3_nt: TGTGCCAGCAGCTCGAGAAGCCTAGCGGGAGAAGTGTACTTC; cdr3_aa: CASSSRSLAGEVYF
v_call: TRBV28; clone_size: .; d_call: TRBD1; j_call: TRBJ1-2; cdr3_nt: TGTGCCAGCAGACGACAGGGGGCGCCCGGCTACACCTTC; cdr3_aa: CASRRQGAPGYTF
v_call: TRBV20-1; clone_size: .; d_call: .; j_call: TRBJ1-1; cdr3_nt: TGCAGTGCTAGTGGAAGTACTGAAGCTTTCTTT; cdr3_aa: CSASGSTEAFF